This is a list of T cell receptor beta chains from one sample in a study of blood T cell repertoires in COVID-19. The assay was immunoSEQ multiplex PCR, and TCRdb's table has in-frame clones only and misses some. The sample lists some 450,000 clones, around 90% occurring once. The sequencing input was peripheral blood. These receptors originate from a man between 18 and 35 years old with COVID-19, enrolled during active disease. Each CDR3 is given with its conserved first and last residue.

>TRBV2|TRBJ2-1
CASSRTTSVWAGDNEQFF
>TRBV7-9|TRBJ2-7
CASSPGTGYEQYF
>TRBV7-9|TRBJ1-2
CASATGQGNYGYTF
>TRBV4-1|TRBJ1-5
CASSQDDRGYSNQPQHF
>TRBV2|TRBJ2-2
CASLGLASGELFF
>TRBV18|TRBJ1-6
CASSLGQGGNSPLHF
>TRBV6-1|TRBJ1-1
CASSEPGRRTEAFF
>TRBV19|TRBJ1-1
CASSFPGLRNTEAFF
>TRBV5-8|TRBJ2-3
CASSLSGSGVTDTQYF
>TRBV29-1|TRBJ2-5
CSAQRGAFVQYF
>TRBV24-1|TRBJ1-2
CATSERGGGYTF
>TRBV4-1|TRBJ2-5
CASSNFSGTWKETQYF
>TRBV5-4|TRBJ2-6
CASSLEGGRGANVLTF
>TRBV25-1|TRBJ2-2
CASSRSRTPGELFF
>TRBV13|TRBJ2-2
CASSSNNLAGGITGELFF
>TRBV7-8|TRBJ2-6
CASSRPSGAGANVLTF
>TRBV18|TRBJ2-3
CASSPPGLAPDTQYF